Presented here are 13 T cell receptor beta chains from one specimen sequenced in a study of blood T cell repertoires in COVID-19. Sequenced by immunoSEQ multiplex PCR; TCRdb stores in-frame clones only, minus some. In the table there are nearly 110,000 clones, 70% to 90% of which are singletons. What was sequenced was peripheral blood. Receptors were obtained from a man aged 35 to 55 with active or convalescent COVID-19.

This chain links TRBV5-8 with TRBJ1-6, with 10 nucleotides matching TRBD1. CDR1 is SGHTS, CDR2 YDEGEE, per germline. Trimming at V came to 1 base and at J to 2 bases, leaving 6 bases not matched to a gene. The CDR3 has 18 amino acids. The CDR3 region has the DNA TGTGCCAGCAGCTTGCTGACAGGGGGCAGCGCCTATAATTCACCCCTCCACTTT. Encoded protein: CASSLLTGGSAYNSPLHF.

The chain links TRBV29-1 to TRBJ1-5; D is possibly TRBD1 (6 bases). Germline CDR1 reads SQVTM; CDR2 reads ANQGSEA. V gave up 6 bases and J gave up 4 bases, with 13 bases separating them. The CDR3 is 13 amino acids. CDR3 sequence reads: CSVRDNWNQPQHF. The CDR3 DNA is TGCAGCGTGAGGGACAATTGGAATCAGCCCCAGCATTTT.

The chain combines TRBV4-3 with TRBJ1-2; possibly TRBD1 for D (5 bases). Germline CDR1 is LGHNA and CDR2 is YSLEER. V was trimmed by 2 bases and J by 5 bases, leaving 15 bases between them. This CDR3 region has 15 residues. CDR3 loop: CASSQKKSGFYGYTF. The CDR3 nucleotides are TGCGCCAGCAGCCAAAAGAAGTCAGGGTTTTATGGCTACACCTTC.

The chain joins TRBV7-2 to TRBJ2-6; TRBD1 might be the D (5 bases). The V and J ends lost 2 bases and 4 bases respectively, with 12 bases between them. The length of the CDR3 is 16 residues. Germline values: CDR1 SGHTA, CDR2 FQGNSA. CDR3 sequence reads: CASSLSQGTGANVLTF. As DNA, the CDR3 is TGTGCCAGCAGCTTAAGCCAGGGTACCGGGGCCAACGTCCTGACTTTC.

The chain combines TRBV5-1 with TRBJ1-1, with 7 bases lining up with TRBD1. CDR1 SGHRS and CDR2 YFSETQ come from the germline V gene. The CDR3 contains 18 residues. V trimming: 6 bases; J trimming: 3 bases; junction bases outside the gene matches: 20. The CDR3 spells CASTSLTGAQGVYTEAFF. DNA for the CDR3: TGCGCCAGCACCTCACTAACAGGGGCACAAGGGGTTTACACTGAAGCTTTCTTT.

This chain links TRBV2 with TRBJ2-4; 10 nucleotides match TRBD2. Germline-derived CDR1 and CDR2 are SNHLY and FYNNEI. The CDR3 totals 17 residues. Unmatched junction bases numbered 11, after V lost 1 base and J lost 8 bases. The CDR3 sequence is CASSEGGLAGVLDIQYF. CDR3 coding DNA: TGTGCCAGCAGTGAAGGAGGGCTAGCGGGAGTTTTGGACATTCAGTACTTC.

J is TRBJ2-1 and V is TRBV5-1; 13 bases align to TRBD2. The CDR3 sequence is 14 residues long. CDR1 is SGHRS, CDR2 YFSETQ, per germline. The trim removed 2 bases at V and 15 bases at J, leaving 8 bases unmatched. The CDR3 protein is CASSLGTSGAMRFF. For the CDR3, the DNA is TGCGCCAGCAGCTTAGGGACTAGCGGGGCTATGAGGTTCTTC.

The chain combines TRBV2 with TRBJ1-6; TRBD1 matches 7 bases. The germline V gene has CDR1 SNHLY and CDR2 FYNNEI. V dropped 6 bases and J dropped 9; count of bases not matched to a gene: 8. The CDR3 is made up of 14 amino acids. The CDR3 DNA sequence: TGTGCCAGCAGCGGGACAGCCGAGAGTTCACCCCTCCACTTT. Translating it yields CASSGTAESSPLHF.

This CDR3 is CASSPSGTQGKNIQYF. CDR3 DNA: TGTGCCAGCAGCCCCTCCGGGACCCAGGGGAAAAACATTCAGTACTTC. The chain recombines TRBV3-1 (or the pseudogene TRBV3-2) with TRBJ2-4; possible D gene TRBD1, 6 bases. This CDR3 is built from 16 residues. Trimming removed 4 bases at V and 4 bases at J, with 17 bases between. Germline lookup yields CDR1 LGHDT and CDR2 YNNKEL (reference sequence).

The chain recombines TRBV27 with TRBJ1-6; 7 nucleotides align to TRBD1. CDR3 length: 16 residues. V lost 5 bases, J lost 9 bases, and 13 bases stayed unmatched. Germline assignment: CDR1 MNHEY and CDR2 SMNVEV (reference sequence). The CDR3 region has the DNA TGTGCCAGCAGTCCAAACACAGGGGTCGAGGGTTCACCCCTCCACTTT. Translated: CASSPNTGVEGSPLHF.

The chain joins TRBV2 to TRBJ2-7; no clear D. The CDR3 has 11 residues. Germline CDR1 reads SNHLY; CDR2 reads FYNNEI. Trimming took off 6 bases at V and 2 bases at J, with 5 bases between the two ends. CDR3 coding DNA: TGTGCCAGCAGCAACACCTACGAGCAGTACTTC. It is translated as CASSNTYEQYF.

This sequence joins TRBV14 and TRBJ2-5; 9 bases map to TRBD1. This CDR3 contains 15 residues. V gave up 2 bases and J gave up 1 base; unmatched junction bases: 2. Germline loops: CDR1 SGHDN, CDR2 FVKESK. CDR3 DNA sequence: TGTGCCAGCAGCCAACCGGGACAGGGCCAAGAGACCCAGTACTTC. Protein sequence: CASSQPGQGQETQYF.

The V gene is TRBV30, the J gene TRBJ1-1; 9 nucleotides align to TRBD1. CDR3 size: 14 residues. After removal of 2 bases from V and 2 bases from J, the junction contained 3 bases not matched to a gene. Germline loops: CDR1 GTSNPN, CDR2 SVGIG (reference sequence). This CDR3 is CAWSLGQGNTEAFF. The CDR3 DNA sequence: TGTGCCTGGAGTCTGGGACAGGGAAACACTGAAGCTTTCTTT.